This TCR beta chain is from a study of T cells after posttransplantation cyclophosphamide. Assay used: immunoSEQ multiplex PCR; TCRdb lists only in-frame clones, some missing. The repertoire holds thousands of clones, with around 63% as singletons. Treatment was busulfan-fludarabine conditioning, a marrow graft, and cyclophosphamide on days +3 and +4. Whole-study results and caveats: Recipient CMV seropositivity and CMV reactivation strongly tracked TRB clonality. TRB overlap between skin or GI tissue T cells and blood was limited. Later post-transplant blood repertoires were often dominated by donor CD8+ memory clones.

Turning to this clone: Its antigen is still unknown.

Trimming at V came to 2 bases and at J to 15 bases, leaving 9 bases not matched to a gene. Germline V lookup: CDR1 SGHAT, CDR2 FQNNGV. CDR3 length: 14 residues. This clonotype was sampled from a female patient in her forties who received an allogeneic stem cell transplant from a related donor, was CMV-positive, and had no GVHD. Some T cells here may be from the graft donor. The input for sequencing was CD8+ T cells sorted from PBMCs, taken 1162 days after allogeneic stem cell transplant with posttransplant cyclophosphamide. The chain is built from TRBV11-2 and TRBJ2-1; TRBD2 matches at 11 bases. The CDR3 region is CASSLRLAGFERFF. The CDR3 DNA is TGTGCCAGCAGCTTAAGACTAGCGGGGTTCGAACGGTTCTTC. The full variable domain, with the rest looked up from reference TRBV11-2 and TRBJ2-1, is EAGVAQSPRYKIIEKRQSVAFWCNPISGHATLYWYQQILGQGPKLLIQFQNNGVVDDSQLPKDRFSAERLKGVDSTLKIQPAKLEDSAVYLCASSLRLAGFERFFGPGTRLTVL.